Following are 22 T cell receptor beta chains from one sample sequenced in a study of immune heterogeneity within non-small cell lung tumors. Genomic DNA from bulk tumor acted as the template, and roughly 0.55 ug was loaded per sample. Taken during surgery, several biopsies per primary tumor were spaced as far apart as possible within the tumor mass. Enrolled patients presented with newly diagnosed, previously untreated non-small cell lung cancer and underwent curative surgery. The authors amplified TCR beta CDR3 by multiplex PCR with 32 V and 13 J primers. TCRdb re-derived calls from the multiplex PCR reads in MiXCR, one entry per CDR3 protein. The table includes several thousand distinct CDR3 sequences, 52% detected once. Sequencing was performed on lung tumor tissue. All receptors derive from a man aged 60-69 years with non-small cell lung cancer.

The chain joins TRBV20-1 to TRBJ2-1; 9 bases line up with TRBD2. In germline, CDR1 is DFQATT, CDR2 SNEGSKA (reference sequence). CDR3 length: 15 amino acids. V dropped 3 bases and J dropped 7; count of bases not matched to a gene: 10. CDR3 region: CSARAPSGVRNEQFF. The DNA for the CDR3 is TGCAGTGCTAGGGCGCCTAGCGGGGTCCGGAATGAGCAGTTCTTC.

By share, this clonotype counts as medium-sized. The chain carries TRBV3-1 and TRBJ2-2; the match to TRBD2 covers 8 bases. The CDR3 runs 16 residues. V lost 4 bases and J lost 3; bases outside the gene matches: 7. Germline CDR1 and CDR2: LGHDT and YNNKEL (reference sequence). CDR3 nucleotide sequence: TGTGCCAGCAGCCGAGGCGGGAGGCAACACACCGGGGAGCTGTTTTTT. Protein product: CASSRGGRQHTGELFF.

By share, this clonotype ranks as large (0.1 to 1%). The chain uses TRBV28 and TRBJ2-1, with 9 bases lining up with TRBD2. V trimming: 5 bases; J trimming: 6 bases; junction bases outside the gene matches: 11. Germline CDR1 reads MDHEN; CDR2 reads SYDVKM. This CDR3 comprises 16 residues. The CDR3 reads CASSPYLAGFRNEQFF. CDR3 DNA: TGTGCCAGCAGTCCATATCTAGCGGGATTCCGCAATGAGCAGTTCTTC.

The genes are TRBV5-1 and TRBJ2-1, with 11 bases that match TRBD2. The trim removed 2 bases at V and 7 bases at J, leaving 5 bases unmatched. This CDR3 comprises 15 residues. Germline assignment: CDR1 SGHRS and CDR2 YFSETQ. This chain's CDR3 is CASSFSGRAGNEQFF. The CDR3 DNA reads TGCGCCAGCAGCTTTAGCGGGAGGGCCGGTAATGAGCAGTTCTTC.

This clonotype is labeled medium-sized. The rearrangement uses TRBV4-1 and TRBJ2-3; the match to TRBD2 covers 10 bases. The germline V gene encodes CDR1 MGHRA and CDR2 YSYEKL. The J segment lost 3 bases and the V segment lost 1 base, leaving 7 bases of the junction unmatched. CDR3 length: 17 residues. CDR3 in amino acids: CASSQVGSGRGTDTQYF. The CDR3 nucleotides read TGCGCCAGCAGCCAAGTAGGGAGCGGGAGGGGGACAGATACGCAGTATTTT.

In its sample, this clonotype is large (0.1 to 1%). The chain combines TRBV28 with TRBJ1-3; a weak D match, TRBD1 (5 bases). Trimming left V 5 bases short and J 0 bases short, with 11 bases between. Germline CDR1 reads MDHEN; CDR2 reads SYDVKM. The CDR3 is 15 residues long. The CDR3 region is CASSLNRISGNTIYF. The CDR3 DNA is TGTGCCAGCAGTCTTAACAGGATCTCTGGAAACACCATATATTTT. Based on the CDR3 plus reference TRBV28 and TRBJ1-3, the full variable domain is DVKVTQSSRYLVKRTGEKVFLECVQDMDHENMFWYRQDPGLGLRLIYFSYDVKMKEKGDIPEGYSVSREKKERFSLILESASTNQTSMYLCASSLNRISGNTIYFGEGSWLTVV.

The gene calls are TRBV12-3 or TRBV12-4 and TRBJ1-5; D is unclear. Trimming took off 5 bases at V and 0 bases at J, with 11 bases between the two ends. The length of the CDR3 is 15 residues. The DNA for the CDR3 is TGTGCCAGCAGTACCGACATAATTAGCAATCAGCCCCAGCATTTT. Its protein product is CASSTDIISNQPQHF.

The chain employs TRBV20-1 and TRBJ2-2; unclear D gene. Between the trimmed V and J ends, which lost 0 bases and 2 bases, there was a span of 1 base. Germline V CDR1 and CDR2: DFQATT, SNEGSKA (reference sequence). This CDR3 has 12 amino acids. The CDR3 region has the DNA TGCAGTGCTAGAGATAACACCGGGGAGCTGTTTTTT. This encodes CSARDNTGELFF.

This clonotype is judged medium-sized. The rearrangement uses TRBV11-2 and TRBJ2-1; D might be TRBD2 (5 bases). Between the trimmed V and J ends, which lost 2 bases and 3 bases, there was a span of 5 bases. This CDR3 is built from 13 residues. Germline CDR1 reads SGHAT; CDR2 reads FQNNGV. CDR3 region: CASSLTSYNEQFF. For the CDR3, the DNA is TGTGCCAGCAGCTTAACTAGCTACAATGAGCAGTTCTTC.

This clonotype is medium-sized. The chain recombines TRBV4-1 with TRBJ2-7; TRBD2 aligns across 8 bases. From germline, CDR1 is MGHRA and CDR2 YSYEKL. V trimming: 0 bases; J trimming: 5 bases; junction bases outside the gene matches: 9. The CDR3 is 16 residues long. The CDR3 DNA reads TGCGCCAGCAGCCAAGATAGGGGAGTAGCGGGAAACGAGCAGTACTTC. Protein: CASSQDRGVAGNEQYF.

This clonotype was observed a single time. V usage is TRBV19 and J usage is TRBJ2-2, with no clear D. CDR1 and CDR2 (germline): LNHDA, SQIVND (reference sequence). V was shortened by 4 bases and J by 1 base, with 7 bases between the two germline ends. This CDR3 has 14 residues. The CDR3 loop reads CASSRTKNTGELFF. The CDR3 nucleotides are TGTGCCAGTAGTAGGACGAAGAACACCGGGGAGCTGTTTTTT.

The chain has TRBV19 and TRBJ2-1; D not certain. V lost 0 bases to trimming and J lost 4 bases, with 7 bases between them. The V gene's germline CDR1 is LNHDA and CDR2 SQIVND (reference sequence). The CDR3 length is 14 residues. This CDR3 reads CASSIEGRYNEQFF. The CDR3 nucleotides read TGTGCCAGTAGTATAGAGGGCCGATACAATGAGCAGTTCTTC.

The gene calls are TRBV5-1 and TRBJ2-1; 9 positions agree with TRBD2. The CDR3 length is 16 residues. The trim removed 0 bases at V and 8 bases at J, leaving 9 bases unmatched. Germline loops: CDR1 SGHRS, CDR2 YFSETQ. CDR3: CASSLGVAGGPYEQFF. In nucleotides, the CDR3 is TGCGCCAGCAGCTTGGGCGTGGCGGGAGGGCCATATGAGCAGTTCTTC. Full variable domain (missing parts from reference TRBV5-1 and TRBJ2-1): KAGVTQTPRYLIKTRGQQVTLSCSPISGHRSVSWYQQTPGQGLQFLFEYFSETQRNKGNFPGRFSGRQFSNSRSEMNVSTLELGDSALYLCASSLGVAGGPYEQFFGPGTRLTVL.

By sample share, this clonotype is medium-sized (0.01 to 0.1%). The chain links TRBV18 to TRBJ1-4; D is unresolved. The germline V gene has CDR1 KGHSH and CDR2 LQKENI. The CDR3 loop spans 19 amino acids. V was trimmed by 2 bases and J by 0 bases, leaving 19 bases between them. As DNA, the CDR3 is TGTGCCAGCTCACCAAGGAGGTTGGCAGGCTCCGCAACTAATGAAAAACTGTTTTTT. Translating it yields CASSPRRLAGSATNEKLFF.

In its sample, this clonotype ranks as medium-sized. The chain links TRBV19 to TRBJ2-3; D uncertain. V shed 1 base and J shed 3 bases, with 14 bases lying between them. The CDR3 runs to 16 residues. Germline V gene data show CDR1 as LNHDA and CDR2 as SQIVND (reference sequence). CDR3 residues: CASSIVTTWKTDTQYF. DNA for the CDR3: TGTGCCAGTAGTATAGTAACGACCTGGAAGACAGATACGCAGTATTTT.

Judged by abundance, this clonotype is medium-sized (0.01 to 0.1%). V gene TRBV5-1 combines with J gene TRBJ2-3; D may match TRBD1 or TRBD2 (5 bases each). Trimming pared 4 bases from V and 2 bases from J, leaving 8 bases between. In germline, CDR1 is SGHRS, CDR2 YFSETQ. The CDR3 extends over 13 amino acids. As DNA, the CDR3 is TGCGCCAGCAGCATAGGGACCACAGATACGCAGTATTTT. Residues: CASSIGTTDTQYF.

V and J are TRBV27 and TRBJ1-4; D unclear. The CDR3 has 15 residues. From germline, CDR1 is MNHEY and CDR2 SMNVEV (reference sequence). The V gene lost 2 bases and the J gene lost 3 bases, with 10 bases spanning the gap. As DNA, the CDR3 is TGTGCCAGCAGTTTAGGAGAAACACCTAATGAAAAACTGTTTTTT. This translates into CASSLGETPNEKLFF.

The rearrangement uses TRBV20-1 and TRBJ2-7; tentatively, D is TRBD2 (7 bases). Between the trimmed V and J ends, which lost 5 bases and 0 bases, there was a span of 14 bases. The germline CDR1 and CDR2 sequences are DFQATT and SNEGSKA (reference sequence). The CDR3 totals 14 residues. In DNA, the CDR3 is TGCAGTGCTCTGGGGGGGCGGTACTCCTACGAGCAGTACTTC. This sequence encodes CSALGGRYSYEQYF.

J is TRBJ2-7 and V is TRBV11-2; tentatively, D is TRBD2 (6 bases). CDR1 is SGHAT and CDR2 is FQNNGV in the germline V gene. The CDR3 is 15 residues long. V dropped 7 bases and J dropped 3 bases, with 19 bases sitting between them. The CDR3 loop is CASIFSSVDYYEQYF. The CDR3 DNA reads as TGTGCCAGCATCTTCTCTAGCGTAGACTACTACGAGCAGTACTTC.

This chain joins TRBV12-3 or TRBV12-4 and TRBJ1-1, with 7 bases fitting TRBD1. The CDR3 covers 14 residues. V was pared by 5 bases and J by 5 bases, with 8 bases of the junction left unmatched. The CDR3 nucleotides are TGTGCCAGCAGTCCTCAGGGGGGGGATACTGAAGCTTTCTTT. As protein: CASSPQGGDTEAFF.

This clonotype appeared a single time. An end of the junction does not agree with germline; a read error may underlie this. The chain employs TRBV20-1 and TRBJ2-5; D could derive from TRBD1 or TRBD2 (6 bases each). CDR1 DFQATT and CDR2 SNEGSKA come from the germline V gene (reference sequence). CDR3 length: 13 residues. The CDR3 here is CSAYGQGTETEYF. The DNA for the CDR3 is TGCAGTGCATACGGGCAGGGGACTGAGACCGAGTACTTC.

This clonotype was seen once. The rearrangement uses TRBV30 and TRBJ2-7, with a weak D call TRBD1 (6 bases). The CDR3 spans 16 residues. Trimming pared 3 bases from V and 0 bases from J, leaving 18 bases between. Germline V gene data show CDR1 as GTSNPN and CDR2 as SVGIG (reference sequence). CDR3 in amino acids: CAWSWGLWDISYEQYF. The CDR3, as DNA: TGTGCCTGGAGCTGGGGGCTATGGGACATCTCCTACGAGCAGTACTTC.